One sample yielded the 24 T cell receptor beta chains listed below, sequenced in a study of CD8 T cells in Susac syndrome. Reverse transcription of about 0.5 to 1 ug RNA used random hexamers. TCRdb independently ran MiXCR on the immunoSEQ multiplex PCR reads; one entry per CDR3 protein. The sample shows about 300,000 distinct CDR3 sequences, about 89% of them seen only once. Source material: CD8+ T cells from PBMCs. The source of these receptors is a human donor with multiple sclerosis.

This clonotype appeared a single time. This sequence joins TRBV7-6 and TRBJ2-3; 13 nucleotides match TRBD2. Losses at the gene ends were 1 base for V and 4 bases for J; bases not matched to a gene: 2. The CDR3 runs 16 residues. Germline CDR1 SGHVS, CDR2 FNYEAQ. In DNA, the CDR3 is TGTGCCAGCAGCTTAGGACTAGCGGGGGGCCCAGATACGCAGTATTTT. This codes for CASSLGLAGGPDTQYF.

V gene TRBV4-3 combines with J gene TRBJ2-1; 10 positions match TRBD1. The CDR3 extends over 15 amino acids. V was clipped by 0 bases and J by 8 bases; unmatched bases: 4. The germline V gene has CDR1 LGHNA and CDR2 YSLEER. The DNA of the CDR3 is TGCGCCAGCAGCCAAGATGGGACAGGGGAGGATGAGCAGTTCTTC. It is translated as CASSQDGTGEDEQFF.

The chain employs TRBV20-1 and TRBJ2-7, with unresolved D. CDR1 is DFQATT and CDR2 is SNEGSKA in the germline V gene (reference sequence). Trimming stripped 1 base from V and 2 bases from J, with 15 bases between. CDR3 length: 15 residues. Here the CDR3 DNA reads TGCAGTGCTAGAGGCCTGAGGTCAACCCCCTACGAGCAGTACTTC. This sequence encodes CSARGLRSTPYEQYF.

The rearrangement links TRBV5-1 to TRBJ1-2; 8 bases map to TRBD1. This CDR3 has 13 amino acids. CDR1 is SGHRS and CDR2 is YFSETQ in the germline V gene. Germline trimming cut 2 bases from V and 8 bases from J; bases unmatched to any gene: 5. CDR3 coding DNA: TGCGCCAGCAGCTTCGGACAGGGCCAAGGCTACACCTTC. It encodes CASSFGQGQGYTF.

The gene calls are TRBV28 and TRBJ2-2; perhaps TRBD2 as D (6 bases). This CDR3 contains 15 residues. The ends were cut back, 6 bases at V and 2 bases at J, with 13 bases in the middle. Germline CDR1 is MDHEN and CDR2 is SYDVKM. CDR3 sequence: CASSDLATNTGELFF. CDR3 coding DNA: TGTGCCAGCAGCGATCTAGCGACCAACACCGGGGAGCTGTTTTTT.

V usage is TRBV6-5 and J usage is TRBJ2-7; the match to TRBD2 covers 7 bases. Per germline, CDR1 MNHEY and CDR2 SVGAGI. CDR3 length equals 16 residues. With V trimmed by 2 bases and J by 0 bases, 7 bases remained unmatched. The CDR3 protein is CASSYTLAASSYEQYF. As DNA, the CDR3 is TGTGCCAGCAGTTACACTCTAGCGGCTAGCTCCTACGAGCAGTACTTC.

This clonotype was recorded a few times. The V gene is TRBV28, the J gene TRBJ2-5, with D unclear. Germline V gives CDR1 MDHEN, CDR2 SYDVKM. The CDR3 totals 14 residues. V was clipped by 3 bases and J by 0 bases, with 8 bases between them. Written as DNA, the CDR3 is TGTGCCAGCAGTTTGGAAGGGTACCAAGAGACCCAGTACTTC. Encoded protein: CASSLEGYQETQYF.

This rearrangement joins TRBV7-9 to TRBJ1-1; D gene unclear. V was shortened by 4 bases and J by 9 bases, with 12 bases between the two germline ends. The CDR3 sequence is 12 residues long. Germline-derived CDR1 and CDR2 are SEHNR and FQNEAQ (reference sequence). Written as DNA, the CDR3 is TGTGCCAGCAGCTCGCCTCGGTATCAAGCTTTCTTT. This translates into CASSSPRYQAFF.

This clonotype was seen only a few times. V and J are TRBV7-9 and TRBJ2-1; the D is unclear. Deletions cut 3 bases from V and 5 bases from J, with 8 bases between. The CDR3 loop spans 13 amino acids. CDR1 and CDR2 from the germline V gene are SEHNR and FQNEAQ (reference sequence). The CDR3 protein is CASSFRADNEQFF. In DNA, the CDR3 is TGTGCCAGCAGCTTTAGGGCCGACAATGAGCAGTTCTTC.

The gene calls are TRBV4-3 and TRBJ2-7, with D possibly being TRBD2 (5 bases). This CDR3 has 15 amino acids. The germline V and J ends were trimmed by 0 bases and 4 bases, with 13 bases remaining between them. Germline CDR1 and CDR2: LGHNA and YSLEER. The CDR3 sequence is CASSQDGPGNYEQYF. CDR3 DNA sequence: TGCGCCAGCAGCCAAGATGGTCCGGGAAATTACGAGCAGTACTTC.

The genes are TRBV7-2 and TRBJ2-1, with D tentatively TRBD2 (6 bases). The CDR3 loop spans 15 amino acids. The V gene lost 5 bases and the J gene lost 6 bases, with 17 bases spanning the gap. Germline assignment: CDR1 SGHTA and CDR2 FQGNSA. In DNA, the CDR3 is TGTGCCAGCAGCCCGTGGCGGGGAACGTTCAATGAGCAGTTCTTC. This codes for CASSPWRGTFNEQFF.

The chain recombines TRBV23-1 with TRBJ1-5; D remains ambiguous. TRBV23-1 belongs to the ORF category, with a function that is uncertain. V was pared by 1 base and J by 5 bases, with 15 bases between. CDR3 size: 16 residues. This CDR3 is CASSQWWPAAHQPQHF. The CDR3 DNA is TGCGCCAGCAGTCAATGGTGGCCGGCGGCCCATCAGCCCCAGCATTTT.

This clonotype is a singleton in its sample. The rearrangement joins TRBV4-3 to TRBJ2-5; either TRBD1 or TRBD2 may supply D (5 bases each). The end of the DNA is better explained by TRBJ2-7, so the J call may be wrong. The length of the CDR3 is 16 residues. CDR1 and CDR2 from the germline V gene are LGHNA and YSLEER. CDR3 residues: CASSQGAGSAVYEQYF. The CDR3 nucleotides are TGCGCCAGCAGCCAAGGGGCAGGGAGCGCCGTCTACGAGCAGTACTTC.

This chain links TRBV7-9 with TRBJ2-4; D may correspond to TRBD1 or TRBD2 (5 bases each). V gave up 5 bases and J gave up 1 base, with 15 bases separating them. Looked up from germline, CDR1 is SEHNR and CDR2 is FQNEAQ (reference sequence). The CDR3 has 16 amino acids. The DNA of the CDR3 is TGTGCCAGCAGCCCATCTCGGGGCGGTGCCAAAAACATTCAGTACTTC. Its protein product is CASSPSRGGAKNIQYF.

V gene TRBV12-3 or TRBV12-4 combines with J gene TRBJ2-2; possibly TRBD1 for D (6 bases). There are 14 residues in the CDR3. Trimming shortened V by 1 base and J by 8 bases, and 11 bases separated the two germline ends. The CDR3: CASSLEGVRGELFF. CDR3 DNA: TGTGCCAGCAGTTTAGAGGGGGTTCGGGGGGAGCTGTTTTTT.

The gene calls are TRBV7-9 and TRBJ2-1; the D gene is possibly TRBD1 (5 bases). The germline V and J ends were trimmed by 4 bases and 4 bases, with 17 bases remaining between them. The CDR3 spans 16 residues. The germline gives CDR1 SEHNR, CDR2 FQNEAQ (reference sequence). DNA of the CDR3: TGTGCCAGCAGCTCCCCTCCAGGGCAACCTTACAATGAGCAGTTCTTC. It yields the protein CASSSPPGQPYNEQFF.

This chain joins TRBV7-9 and TRBJ1-2, with TRBD1 matching over 8 bases. Trimming at V came to 1 base and at J to 2 bases, leaving 6 bases not matched to a gene. This CDR3 is 16 amino acids long. CDR1 is SEHNR, CDR2 FQNEAQ, per germline (reference sequence). The CDR3 loop is CASSLGSGQGNYGYTF. CDR3 coding DNA: TGTGCCAGCAGCTTAGGGTCCGGACAGGGCAACTATGGCTACACCTTC.

The CDR3 reads CASSLPGLAGVETQYF. In DNA, the CDR3 is TGTGCCAGCAGCTTACCGGGACTAGCGGGAGTTGAGACCCAGTACTTC. V and J are TRBV9 and TRBJ2-5; 14 nucleotides line up with TRBD2. In germline, CDR1 is SGDLS, CDR2 YYNGEE. V trimming: 4 bases; J trimming: 5 bases; junction bases outside the gene matches: 7. The CDR3 spans 16 residues.

This chain uses TRBV6-6 with TRBJ2-7; TRBD1 might be the D (6 bases). With 6 bases removed from V and 7 bases from J, the gap between germline ends came to 19 bases. The CDR3 is made up of 14 amino acids. Germline V gene sequence: CDR1 MNHNY, CDR2 SVGAGI (reference sequence). CDR3 bases: TGTGCCAGCAGACCGGGCCAGGGAAGGGGGGAGCAGTACTTC. Its translation is CASRPGQGRGEQYF.

J is TRBJ2-1 and V is TRBV27; D is possibly TRBD1 or TRBD2 (5 bases each). This CDR3 has 13 residues. The germline V gene has CDR1 MNHEY and CDR2 SMNVEV (reference sequence). V was cut by 5 bases and J by 5 bases, with 10 bases left in between. The CDR3 region is CASSMGRNNEQFF. In DNA form, the CDR3 reads TGTGCCAGCAGTATGGGACGAAACAATGAGCAGTTCTTC.

The chain uses TRBV4-1 and TRBJ2-1, with D uncertain. V shed 4 bases and J shed 5 bases, with 15 bases lying between them. This CDR3 spans 15 amino acids. Germline CDR1 and CDR2: MGHRA and YSYEKL. CDR3 nucleotides: TGCGCCAGCAGCCCGTTAGCTTGGATCAACAATGAGCAGTTCTTC. Its protein is CASSPLAWINNEQFF.

This clonotype was recorded only once. The rearrangement links TRBV6-5 to TRBJ2-7; TRBD1 aligns across 9 bases. This CDR3 has 15 residues. V trimming: 4 bases; J trimming: 4 bases; junction bases outside the gene matches: 8. CDR1 is MNHEY, CDR2 SVGAGI, per germline. CDR3 loop: CASSSSQGAGYEQYF. CDR3 DNA: TGTGCCAGCAGTTCGTCACAGGGGGCAGGGTACGAGCAGTACTTC.

The V gene is TRBV13, the J gene TRBJ2-7, with D uncertain. Germline CDR1 reads PRHDT; CDR2 reads FYEKMQ (reference sequence). V gave up 2 bases and J gave up 3 bases, with 20 bases separating them. This CDR3 has 17 residues. CDR3 coding DNA: TGTGCCAGCAGCTTAATGGCTTCTGACGCCCTATACTACGAGCAGTACTTC. It is translated as CASSLMASDALYYEQYF.

The chain employs TRBV25-1 and TRBJ1-1; D remains unclear. This CDR3 region has 14 residues. The V gene's germline CDR1 is MGHDK and CDR2 SYGVNS. V was shortened by 2 bases and J by 3 bases, with 10 bases between the two germline ends. The CDR3 DNA sequence: TGTGCCAGCAGTGAAACCCTCGGATACACTGAAGCTTTCTTT. It translates to CASSETLGYTEAFF.